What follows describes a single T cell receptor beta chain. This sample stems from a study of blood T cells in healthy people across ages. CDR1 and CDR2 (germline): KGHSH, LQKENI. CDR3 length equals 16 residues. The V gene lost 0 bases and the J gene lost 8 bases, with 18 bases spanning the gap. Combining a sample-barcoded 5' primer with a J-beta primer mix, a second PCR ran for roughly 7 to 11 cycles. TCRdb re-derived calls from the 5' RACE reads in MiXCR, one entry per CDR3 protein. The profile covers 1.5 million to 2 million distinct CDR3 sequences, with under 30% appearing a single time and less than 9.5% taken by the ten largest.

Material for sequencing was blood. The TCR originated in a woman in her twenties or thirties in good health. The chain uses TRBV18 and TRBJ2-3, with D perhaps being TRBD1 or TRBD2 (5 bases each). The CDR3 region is CASSPPQARRAATQYF. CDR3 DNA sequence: TGTGCCAGCTCACCACCACAGGCGCGAAGAGCGGCTACGCAGTATTTT.